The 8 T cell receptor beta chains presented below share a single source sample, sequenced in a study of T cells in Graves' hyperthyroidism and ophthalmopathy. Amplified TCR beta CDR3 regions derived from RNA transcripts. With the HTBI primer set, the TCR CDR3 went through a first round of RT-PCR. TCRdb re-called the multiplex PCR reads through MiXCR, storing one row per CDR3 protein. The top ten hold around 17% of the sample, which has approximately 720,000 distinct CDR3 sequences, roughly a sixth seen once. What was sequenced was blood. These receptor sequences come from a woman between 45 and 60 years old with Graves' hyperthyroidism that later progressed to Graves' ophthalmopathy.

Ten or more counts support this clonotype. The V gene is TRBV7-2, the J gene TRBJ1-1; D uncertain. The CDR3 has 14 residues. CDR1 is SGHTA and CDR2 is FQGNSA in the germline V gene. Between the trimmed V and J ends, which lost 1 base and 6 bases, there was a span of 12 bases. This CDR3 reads CASSLDPGSAEAFF. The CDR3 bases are TGTGCCAGCAGCTTAGATCCGGGTTCTGCTGAAGCTTTCTTT.

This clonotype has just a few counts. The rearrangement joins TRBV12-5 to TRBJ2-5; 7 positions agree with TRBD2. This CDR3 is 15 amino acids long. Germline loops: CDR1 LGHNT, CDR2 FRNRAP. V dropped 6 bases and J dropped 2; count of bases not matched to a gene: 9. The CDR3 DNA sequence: TGTGCTAGTGGAGATACTCGACTAGCACAAGAGACCCAGTACTTC. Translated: CASGDTRLAQETQYF.

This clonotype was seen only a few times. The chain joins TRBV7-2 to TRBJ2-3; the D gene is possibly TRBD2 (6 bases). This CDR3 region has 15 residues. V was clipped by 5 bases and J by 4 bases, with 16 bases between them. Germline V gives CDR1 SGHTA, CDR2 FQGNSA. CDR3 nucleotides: TGTGCCAGCAGCCCCTGGGGTAGCGGCCCAGATACGCAGTATTTT. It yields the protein CASSPWGSGPDTQYF.

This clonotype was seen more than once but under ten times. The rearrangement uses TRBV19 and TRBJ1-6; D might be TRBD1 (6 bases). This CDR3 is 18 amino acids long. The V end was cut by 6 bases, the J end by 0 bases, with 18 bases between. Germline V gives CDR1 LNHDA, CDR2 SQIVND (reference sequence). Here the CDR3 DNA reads TGTGCCAGTAGGGACCGCAGGGGTTTCGGCTCCTATAATTCACCCCTCCACTTT. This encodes CASRDRRGFGSYNSPLHF.

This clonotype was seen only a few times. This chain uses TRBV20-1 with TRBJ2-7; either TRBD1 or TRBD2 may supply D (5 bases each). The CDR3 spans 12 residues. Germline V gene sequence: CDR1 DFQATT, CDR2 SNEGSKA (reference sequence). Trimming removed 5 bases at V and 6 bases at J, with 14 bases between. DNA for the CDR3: TGCAGTGCTTCGGGGACCGCCCTCGAGCAGTACTTC. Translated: CSASGTALEQYF.

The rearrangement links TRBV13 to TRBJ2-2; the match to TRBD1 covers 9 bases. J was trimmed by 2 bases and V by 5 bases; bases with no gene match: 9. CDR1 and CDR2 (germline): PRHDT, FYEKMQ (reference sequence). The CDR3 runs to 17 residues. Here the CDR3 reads CASSPEVGQGNTGELFF. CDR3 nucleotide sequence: TGTGCCAGCAGCCCCGAGGTGGGACAGGGTAACACCGGGGAGCTGTTTTTT.

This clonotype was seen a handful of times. The CDR3 protein is CASQENTAKLFF. DNA for the CDR3: TGTGCCAGCCAGGAAAACACGGCGAAACTGTTTTTT. This chain uses TRBV19 with TRBJ1-4; no clear D. The germline V and J ends were trimmed by 9 bases and 11 bases, with 16 bases remaining between them. The length of the CDR3 is 12 residues. CDR1 and CDR2 from the germline V gene are LNHDA and SQIVND (reference sequence). The complete variable domain, with remaining parts taken from reference TRBV19 and TRBJ1-4, reads DGGITQSPKYLFRKEGQNVTLSCEQNLNHDAMYWYRQDPGQGLRLIYYSQIVNDFQKGDIAEGYSVSREKKESFPLTVTSAQKNPTAFYLCASQENTAKLFFGSGTQLSVL.

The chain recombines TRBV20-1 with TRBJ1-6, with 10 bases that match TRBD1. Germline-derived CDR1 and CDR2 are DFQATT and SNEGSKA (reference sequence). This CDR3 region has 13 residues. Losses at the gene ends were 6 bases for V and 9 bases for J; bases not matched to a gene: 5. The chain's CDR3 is CSAGDRGLSPLHF. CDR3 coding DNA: TGCAGTGCGGGAGACAGGGGGCTTTCACCCCTCCACTTT.